The entry that follows covers one TCR beta chain sequence. Measured with immunoSEQ multiplex PCR; TCRdb has only the in-frame clones, and not every one. The table includes under 20,000 clones, under 85% detected once. V lost 9 bases to trimming and J lost 5 bases; unmatched junction nucleotides: 6. This CDR3 region has 13 residues. The data originate from a study of blood T cell repertoires in COVID-19. This clonotype was sampled from a man aged 70-80 years with COVID-19, enrolled during active disease. Specimen: peripheral blood. J is TRBJ1-1 and V is TRBV12-3 or TRBV12-4; 10 positions agree with TRBD1. CDR3 in amino acids: CASQTGGYTEAFF. The DNA for the CDR3 is TGTGCCAGTCAGACAGGGGGCTATACTGAAGCTTTCTTT.